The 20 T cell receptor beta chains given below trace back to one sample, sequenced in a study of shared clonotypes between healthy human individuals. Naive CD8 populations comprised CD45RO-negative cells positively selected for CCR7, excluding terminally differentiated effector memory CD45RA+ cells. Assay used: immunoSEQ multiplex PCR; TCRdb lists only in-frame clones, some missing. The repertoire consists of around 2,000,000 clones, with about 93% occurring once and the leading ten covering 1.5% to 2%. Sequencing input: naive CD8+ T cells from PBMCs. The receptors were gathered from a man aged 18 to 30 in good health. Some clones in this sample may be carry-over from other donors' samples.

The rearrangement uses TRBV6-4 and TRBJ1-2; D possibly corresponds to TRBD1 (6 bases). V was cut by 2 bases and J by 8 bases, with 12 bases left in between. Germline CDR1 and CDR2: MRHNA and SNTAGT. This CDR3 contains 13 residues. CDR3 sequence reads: CASSDTGSDGYTF. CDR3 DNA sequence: TGTGCCAGCAGTGACACAGGGTCAGACGGCTACACCTTC.

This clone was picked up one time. The CDR3 sequence is CASSQGLAGTGELFF. The CDR3 DNA reads as TGTGCCAGCAGCCAAGGACTAGCGGGGACCGGGGAGCTGTTTTTT. This chain links TRBV4-2 with TRBJ2-2; 11 bases fit TRBD2. The CDR3 runs to 15 residues. Unmatched junction bases numbered 0, after V lost 1 base and J lost 5 bases. Germline values: CDR1 LGHNA, CDR2 YNFKEQ.

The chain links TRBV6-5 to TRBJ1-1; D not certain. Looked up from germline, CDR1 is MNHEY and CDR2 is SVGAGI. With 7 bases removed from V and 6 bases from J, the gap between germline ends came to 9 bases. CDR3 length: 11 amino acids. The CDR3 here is CASTPISEAFF. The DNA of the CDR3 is TGTGCCAGCACTCCTATCTCTGAAGCTTTCTTT.

Here the CDR3 reads CSVIGGQVDTEAFF. In DNA form, the CDR3 reads TGCAGCGTTATCGGTGGGCAGGTGGACACTGAAGCTTTCTTT. J is TRBJ1-1 and V is TRBV29-1; D uncertain. Trimming shortened V by 5 bases and J by 3 bases, and 16 bases separated the two germline ends. From germline, CDR1 is SQVTM and CDR2 ANQGSEA. CDR3 size: 14 residues.

The CDR3 loop is CASSLRQGRNEQYF. For the CDR3, the DNA is TGCGCCAGCAGCCTCCGACAGGGACGGAACGAGCAGTACTTC. The chain is built from TRBV5-1 and TRBJ2-7; TRBD1 aligns across 7 bases. The V segment lost 4 bases and the J segment 5 bases; nucleotides outside the gene matches: 9. Looked up from germline, CDR1 is SGHRS and CDR2 is YFSETQ. The CDR3 spans 14 residues.

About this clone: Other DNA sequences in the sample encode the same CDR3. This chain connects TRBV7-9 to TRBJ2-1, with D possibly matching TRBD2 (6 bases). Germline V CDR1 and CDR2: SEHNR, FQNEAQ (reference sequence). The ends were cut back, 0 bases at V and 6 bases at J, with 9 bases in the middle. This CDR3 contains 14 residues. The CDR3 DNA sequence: TGTGCCAGCAGCTTAGCGCTTAGCGGCAATGAGCAGTTCTTC. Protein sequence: CASSLALSGNEQFF.

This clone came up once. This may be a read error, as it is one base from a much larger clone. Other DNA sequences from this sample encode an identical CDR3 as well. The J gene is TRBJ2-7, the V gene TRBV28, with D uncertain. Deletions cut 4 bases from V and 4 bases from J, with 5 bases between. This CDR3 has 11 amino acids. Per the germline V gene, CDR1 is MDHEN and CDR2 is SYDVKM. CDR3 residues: CASSSSYEQYF. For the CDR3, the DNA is TGTGCCAGCAGTTCCTCGTACGAGCAGTACTTC.

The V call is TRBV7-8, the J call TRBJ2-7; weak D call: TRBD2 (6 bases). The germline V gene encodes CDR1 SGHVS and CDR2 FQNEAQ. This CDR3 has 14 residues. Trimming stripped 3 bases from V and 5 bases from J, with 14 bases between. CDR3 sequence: CASSFVGSVNEQYF. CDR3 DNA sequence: TGTGCCAGCAGCTTCGTCGGGAGTGTCAACGAGCAGTACTTC.

Here the CDR3 reads CASSFDWQGPQQYF. The CDR3, as DNA: TGTGCCAGCAGCTTTGATTGGCAGGGACCTCAGCAGTACTTC. This sequence joins TRBV7-9 and TRBJ2-7; TRBD1 or TRBD2 may be the D gene (5 bases each). Germline V gene sequence: CDR1 SEHNR, CDR2 FQNEAQ (reference sequence). The CDR3 runs to 14 residues. V dropped 3 bases and J dropped 8 bases, with 17 bases sitting between them.

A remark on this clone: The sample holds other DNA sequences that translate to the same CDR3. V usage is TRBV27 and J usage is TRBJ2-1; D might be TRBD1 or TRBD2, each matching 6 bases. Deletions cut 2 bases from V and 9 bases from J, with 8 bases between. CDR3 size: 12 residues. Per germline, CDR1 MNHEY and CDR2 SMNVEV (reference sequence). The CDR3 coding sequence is TGTGCCAGCAGTTTAGGAGGGGGTGAGCAGTTCTTC. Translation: CASSLGGGEQFF.

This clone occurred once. CDR3 loop: CASSYRQGGNNEQFF. The CDR3 region has the DNA TGCGCCAGCAGCTACCGACAGGGGGGGAACAATGAGCAGTTCTTC. The chain has TRBV5-1 and TRBJ2-1; 9 positions match TRBD1. Looked up from germline, CDR1 is SGHRS and CDR2 is YFSETQ. CDR3 length equals 15 residues. V gave up 3 bases and J gave up 5 bases; unmatched junction bases: 6.

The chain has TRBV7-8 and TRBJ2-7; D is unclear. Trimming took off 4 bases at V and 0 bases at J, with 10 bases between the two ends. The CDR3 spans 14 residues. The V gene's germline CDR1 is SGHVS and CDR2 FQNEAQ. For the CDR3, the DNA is TGTGCCAGCAGCTCCGACCGATCCTCCTACGAGCAGTACTTC. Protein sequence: CASSSDRSSYEQYF.

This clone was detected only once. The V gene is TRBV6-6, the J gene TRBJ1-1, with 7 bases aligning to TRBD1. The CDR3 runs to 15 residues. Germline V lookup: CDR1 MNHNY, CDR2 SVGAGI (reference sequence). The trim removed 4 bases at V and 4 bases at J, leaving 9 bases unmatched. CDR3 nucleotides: TGTGCCAGCAGTTTCCCGACAGGGCTAGGCACTGAAGCTTTCTTT. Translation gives CASSFPTGLGTEAFF.

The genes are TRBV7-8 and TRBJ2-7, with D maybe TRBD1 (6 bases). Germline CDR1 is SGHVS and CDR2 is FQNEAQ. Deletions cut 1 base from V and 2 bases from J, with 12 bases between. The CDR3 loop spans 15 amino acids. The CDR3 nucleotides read TGTGCCAGCAGCTTAGGAAGGACAGCCACCTACGAGCAGTACTTC. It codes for CASSLGRTATYEQYF.

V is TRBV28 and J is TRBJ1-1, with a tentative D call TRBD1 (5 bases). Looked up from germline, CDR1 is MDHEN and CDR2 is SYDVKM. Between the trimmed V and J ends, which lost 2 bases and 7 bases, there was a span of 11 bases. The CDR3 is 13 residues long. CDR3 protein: CASSLGVRGEAFF. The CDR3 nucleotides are TGTGCCAGCAGTTTAGGTGTAAGGGGTGAAGCTTTCTTT.

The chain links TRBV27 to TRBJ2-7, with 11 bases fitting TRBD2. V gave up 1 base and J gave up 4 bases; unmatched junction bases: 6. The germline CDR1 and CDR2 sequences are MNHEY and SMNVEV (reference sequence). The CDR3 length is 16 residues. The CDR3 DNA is TGTGCCAGCAGTTTATTAGTAGCGGGAGGGACTTACGAGCAGTACTTC. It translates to CASSLLVAGGTYEQYF.

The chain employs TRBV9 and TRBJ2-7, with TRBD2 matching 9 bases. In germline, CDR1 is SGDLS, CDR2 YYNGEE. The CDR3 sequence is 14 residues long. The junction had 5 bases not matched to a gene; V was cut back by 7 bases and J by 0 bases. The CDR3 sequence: CASGGRDSSYEQYF. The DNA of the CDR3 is TGTGCCAGCGGCGGGAGGGATAGCTCCTACGAGCAGTACTTC.

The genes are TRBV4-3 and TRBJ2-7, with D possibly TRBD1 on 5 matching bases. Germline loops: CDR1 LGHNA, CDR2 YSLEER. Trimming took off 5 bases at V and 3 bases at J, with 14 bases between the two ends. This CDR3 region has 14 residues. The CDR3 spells CASSELLDNYEQYF. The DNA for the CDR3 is TGCGCCAGCAGCGAGCTCCTGGACAACTACGAGCAGTACTTC.

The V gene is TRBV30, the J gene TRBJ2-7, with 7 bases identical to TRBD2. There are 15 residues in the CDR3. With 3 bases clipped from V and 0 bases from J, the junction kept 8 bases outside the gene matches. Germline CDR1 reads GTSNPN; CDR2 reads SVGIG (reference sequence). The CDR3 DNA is TGTGCCTGGAGCGGGGAGGGGATCCCCTCCTACGAGCAGTACTTC. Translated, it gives CAWSGEGIPSYEQYF.

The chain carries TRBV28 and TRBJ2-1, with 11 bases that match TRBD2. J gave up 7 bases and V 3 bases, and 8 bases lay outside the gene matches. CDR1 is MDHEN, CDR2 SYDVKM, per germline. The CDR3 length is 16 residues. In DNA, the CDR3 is TGTGCCAGCAGTTTGGGTGGGACTAGCGGAGGGAATGAGCAGTTCTTC. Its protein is CASSLGGTSGGNEQFF.